A single sample is the source of the 16 T cell receptor beta chains below, sequenced in a study of identical twins. TCRdb called the 5' RACE reads again in MiXCR, with one record for every CDR3 protein. The table has hundreds of thousands of distinct CDR3 sequences, approximately 6.1% seen once. The sequenced sample was naive T cells sorted from blood. All receptors derive from a man aged 18 to 29 in good health.

This clonotype was recorded at least ten times. This chain joins TRBV7-2 and TRBJ2-1, with 8 bases matching TRBD1. The V gene end was trimmed by 5 bases and the J gene end by 2 bases; junction bases not matched to a gene: 8. The CDR3 contains 16 residues. The germline CDR1 and CDR2 sequences are SGHTA and FQGNSA. The CDR3, as DNA: TGTGCCAGCAGCACCTCAGGGGGCCGGACCTACAATGAGCAGTTCTTC. Protein sequence: CASSTSGGRTYNEQFF.

Many counts were recorded for this clonotype. The chain recombines TRBV4-1 with TRBJ2-7, with 9 positions matching TRBD2. The ends lost 4 bases at V and 3 bases at J; junction bases unmatched: 4. From germline, CDR1 is MGHRA and CDR2 YSYEKL. The CDR3 is 14 residues long. CDR3 residues: CASSPYSGGYEQYV. As DNA, the CDR3 is TGCGCCAGCAGCCCATATAGCGGGGGCTACGAGCAGTACGTC.

On this clonotype itself: This may be a read error: a much more frequent sequence differs by one nucleotide. The chain joins TRBV10-3 to TRBJ2-7, with D hard to call. Looked up from germline, CDR1 is ENHRY and CDR2 is SYGVKD. The CDR3 sequence is 14 residues long. The CDR3 loop reads CAISETDNPGELYF. The CDR3 region has the DNA TGTGCCATCAGTGAGACCGACAACCCCGGCGAGCTGTACTTC.

The V call is TRBV7-2, the J call TRBJ2-4; TRBD2 matches 8 bases. Looked up from germline, CDR1 is SGHTA and CDR2 is FQGNSA. After removal of 6 bases from V and 9 bases from J, the junction contained 10 bases not matched to a gene. The CDR3 sequence is 14 residues long. CDR3 nucleotides: TGTGCCAGCAGTTCGACAGCTAGCGGGCCCATTCAGTACTTC. Amino acids: CASSSTASGPIQYF. Filled out from reference TRBV7-2 and TRBJ2-4, the complete variable domain reads GAGVSQSPSNKVTEKGKDVELRCDPISGHTALYWYRQSLGQGLEFLIYFQGNSAPDKSGLPSDRFSAERTGGSVSTLTIQRTQQEDSAVYLCASSSTASGPIQYFGAGTRLSVL.

This clonotype was observed at least ten times. The V and J genes are TRBV20-1 and TRBJ2-5; D tentatively fits TRBD1 or TRBD2 (5 bases each). CDR1 and CDR2 (germline): DFQATT, SNEGSKA (reference sequence). The V gene lost 6 bases and the J gene lost 7 bases, with 18 bases spanning the gap. The CDR3 covers 13 residues. The CDR3 region has the DNA TGCAGTGCCGACACCGGGACCCTTGGGACCCAGTACTTC. Translation: CSADTGTLGTQYF.

In this sample, this clonotype turned up many times. The rearrangement links TRBV12-3 or TRBV12-4 to TRBJ2-2; D could derive from TRBD1 or TRBD2 (5 bases each). This CDR3 spans 15 amino acids. V gave up 3 bases and J gave up 0 bases, with 8 bases separating them. The CDR3 loop reads CASSFEGSNTGELFF. CDR3 DNA sequence: TGTGCCAGCAGTTTCGAGGGGTCGAACACCGGGGAGCTGTTTTTT.

The V and J genes are TRBV27 and TRBJ2-7, with 8 positions matching TRBD2. With 6 bases clipped from V and 4 bases from J, the junction kept 8 bases outside the gene matches. This CDR3 has 14 amino acids. CDR1 is MNHEY, CDR2 SMNVEV, per germline (reference sequence). The CDR3 coding sequence is TGTGCCAGCAGACCGGGACTAGTGGGGTACGAGCAGTACTTC. This sequence encodes CASRPGLVGYEQYF.

The J gene is TRBJ2-2, the V gene TRBV11-2; 10 bases fit TRBD1. Germline V gene data show CDR1 as SGHAT and CDR2 as FQNNGV. Trimming took 7 bases from V and 7 from J; bases not matched to a gene: 15. The CDR3 extends over 17 amino acids. The CDR3 loop reads CASTYRRRQGAFGELFF. In DNA, the CDR3 is TGTGCCAGCACGTACCGCCGTAGACAGGGGGCATTCGGGGAGCTGTTTTTT.

At least ten counts were recorded for this clonotype. The J gene is TRBJ2-5, the V gene TRBV20-1; D may match TRBD1 or TRBD2 (5 bases each). The V end lost 2 bases, the J end lost 1 base, and 8 bases lay between the germline ends. The CDR3 has 13 amino acids. Per germline, CDR1 DFQATT and CDR2 SNEGSKA (reference sequence). The DNA for the CDR3 is TGCAGTGCTAGAACCGGGGCCCAAGAGACCCAGTACTTC. The encoded protein is CSARTGAQETQYF.

This clonotype was recorded many times. The chain carries TRBV7-9 and TRBJ2-1; tentatively, D is TRBD2 (5 bases). The CDR3 has 11 residues. V was clipped by 6 bases and J by 9 bases, with 9 bases between them. From germline, CDR1 is SEHNR and CDR2 FQNEAQ (reference sequence). CDR3 coding DNA: TGTGCCAGCAGGGGAGAGCGTGAGCAGTTCTTC. Protein: CASRGEREQFF.

This clonotype was seen more than once but under ten times. V is TRBV3-1 and J is TRBJ2-1, with D possibly matching TRBD2 (7 bases). The germline V gene has CDR1 LGHDT and CDR2 YNNKEL (reference sequence). Trimming took 3 bases from V and 7 from J, leaving 13 bases between them. The length of the CDR3 is 14 residues. This CDR3 is CASSHGGGGNEQFF. CDR3 coding DNA: TGTGCCAGCAGCCATGGGGGAGGGGGGAATGAGCAGTTCTTC.

This clonotype occurred many times. The V and J genes are TRBV29-1 and TRBJ2-5; 11 nucleotides match TRBD1. The ends lost 0 bases at V and 1 base at J; junction bases unmatched: 4. This CDR3 has 16 residues. In germline, CDR1 is SQVTM, CDR2 ANQGSEA. CDR3 nucleotides: TGCAGCGTTGAAGAAGGGACAGGGGGAGGCCAAGAGACCCAGTACTTC. Translated, it gives CSVEEGTGGGQETQYF.

The rearrangement joins TRBV15 to TRBJ2-7; 7 bases align to TRBD1. Germline CDR1 LNHNV, CDR2 YYDKDF (reference sequence). V shed 3 bases and J 2 bases; nucleotides not matched to a gene: 7. The CDR3 is 15 residues long. The CDR3 DNA reads TGTGCCACCAGCAGCCAGGGGGTACAAGCCTACGAGCAGTACTTC. Its protein is CATSSQGVQAYEQYF.

This sequence joins TRBV7-2 and TRBJ2-2; 11 bases fit TRBD1. CDR3 size: 14 residues. The V segment lost 5 bases and the J segment 6 bases; nucleotides outside the gene matches: 2. From germline, CDR1 is SGHTA and CDR2 FQGNSA. The DNA for the CDR3 is TGTGCCAGCAGCCAGGGACAGGGGGCCGGGGAGCTGTTTTTT. Protein product: CASSQGQGAGELFF.

This clonotype was found many times. J is TRBJ2-6 and V is TRBV12-3 or TRBV12-4; D call uncertain. The CDR3 is 15 residues long. V was cut by 4 bases and J by 0 bases, with 7 bases left in between. CDR3 region: CASSSGISGANVLTF. CDR3 nucleotide sequence: TGTGCCAGCAGTTCAGGTATCTCTGGGGCCAACGTCCTGACTTTC.

The chain is built from TRBV7-9 and TRBJ2-4; D is undetermined. Germline CDR1 SEHNR, CDR2 FQNEAQ (reference sequence). This CDR3 region has 12 residues. Trimming cost V 5 bases and J 5 bases, with 7 bases left between them. The DNA of the CDR3 is TGTGCCAGCAGCCCCCCGGAAAACATTCAGTACTTC. This encodes CASSPPENIQYF.